A selection of T cell receptor beta chains follows, all from one sample in a study of cytomegalovirus exposure and HLA in healthy donors. The method was immunoSEQ multiplex PCR; TCRdb's version includes in-frame clones alone and lacks a portion of them. The sample records under 200,000 clones, around 88% being singletons. Material for sequencing was PBMCs. Receptor source: a woman aged 18-35 years in good health and CMV-seronegative. Both conserved end residues are part of each CDR3. A D gene is named only where the DNA matches it firmly. Size is omitted from some rows. Given values are once, few, many or a class for expanded clones.

CDR3aa	CDR3nt	v_gene	d_gene	abundance	j_gene
CASSLETSGGSTQYF	TGTGCCAGCAGCTTAGAGACTAGCGGGGGGTCTACGCAGTATTTT	TRBV7-2	TRBD2	.	TRBJ2-3
CASRGGAGSTDTQYF	TGTGCCAGCAGGGGCGGGGCGGGAAGCACAGATACGCAGTATTTT	TRBV28	.	.	TRBJ2-3
CASTNSDSNYGYTF	TGTGCCAGTACCAACTCCGACAGTAACTATGGCTACACCTTC	TRBV6-5	.	.	TRBJ1-2
CASSSPGAETQYF	TGTGCCAGCAGTTCACCTGGAGCTGAGACCCAGTACTTC	TRBV6-5	.	.	TRBJ2-5
CASSLYRAPTEAFF	TGTGCCAGCAGCTTGTACAGGGCCCCCACTGAAGCTTTCTTT	TRBV5-8	.	.	TRBJ1-1
CASGLQGPTEAFF	TGTGCTAGTGGCCTACAGGGGCCCACTGAAGCTTTCTTT	TRBV12-5	TRBD1	once	TRBJ1-1
CASSLQLAVHEQYF	TGTGCCAGCAGCTTGCAACTAGCGGTCCACGAGCAGTACTTC	TRBV5-6	TRBD2	.	TRBJ2-7
CASSDEGGTEAFF	TGTGCCAGCAGTGACGAAGGGGGCACTGAAGCTTTCTTT	TRBV6-4	.	.	TRBJ1-1
CASSRGAPGGVNTEAFF	TGTGCCAGCAGCCGGGGGGCCCCGGGGGGGGTGAACACTGAAGCTTTCTTT	TRBV5-4	.	.	TRBJ1-1
CASSVVGAGRYGYTF	TGTGCCAGCAGCGTAGTGGGCGCGGGGCGATATGGCTACACCTTC	TRBV9	.	.	TRBJ1-2
CAWSVLINYGYTF	TGTGCCTGGAGTGTACTCATTAACTATGGCTACACCTTC	TRBV30	.	.	TRBJ1-2
CASSPGEEDTQYF	TGTGCCAGCAGCCCGGGAGAGGAGGATACGCAGTATTTT	TRBV6-5	.	once	TRBJ2-3
CASSLAGGYNEQFF	TGTGCCAGCAGTTTGGCGGGAGGGTACAATGAGCAGTTCTTC	TRBV27	TRBD2	.	TRBJ2-1
CASSFLGLAGVSTGELFF	TGCGCCAGCAGCTTCTTGGGACTAGCGGGAGTTTCGACCGGGGAGCTGTTTTTT	TRBV5-1	TRBD2	.	TRBJ2-2
CASSVDEGRYEQYF	TGTGCCAGCAGCGTCGACGAGGGGAGGTACGAGCAGTACTTC	TRBV9	.	.	TRBJ2-7
CASSWAGFHDTQYF	TGTGCCAGCAGTTGGGCGGGATTCCACGATACGCAGTATTTT	TRBV27	.	once	TRBJ2-3
CAIGAGPGYTF	TGTGCCATCGGGGCAGGGCCCGGGTACACCTTC	TRBV10-3	.	once	TRBJ1-2
CASSPAGPNEKLFF	TGCGCCAGCAGCCCGGCGGGACCGAATGAAAAACTGTTTTTT	TRBV4-1	.	few	TRBJ1-4
CASSSWTRKSTDTQYF	TGTGCCAGCAGTTCATGGACTAGGAAAAGCACAGATACGCAGTATTTT	TRBV5-4	TRBD2	.	TRBJ2-3
CASSRSSSGANVLTF	TGCGCCAGCAGCCGGAGCAGCTCTGGGGCCAACGTCCTGACTTTC	TRBV5-1	.	.	TRBJ2-6
CASSRGTAQTVSF	TGTGCCAGCAGCCGCGGGACAGCGCAAACTGTTTCCTTT	TRBV5-6	TRBD1	.	TRBJ1-1
CASGLEGTDTQYF	TGTGCCAGCGGTCTAGAGGGCACAGATACGCAGTATTTT	TRBV2	.	once	TRBJ2-3
CASSPLETGGISDTGELFF	TGTGCCAGCTCACCACTCGAGACAGGGGGAATATCCGACACCGGGGAGCTGTTTTTT	TRBV18	TRBD1	.	TRBJ2-2
CATSRDRPGGWEAFF	TGTGCCACCAGCAGAGATCGTCCAGGGGGCTGGGAAGCTTTCTTT	TRBV15	TRBD1	.	TRBJ1-1
CASSVFDQRGLTYNEQFF	TGTGCCAGCAGCGTATTTGACCAGCGGGGTCTTACCTACAATGAGCAGTTCTTC	TRBV9	TRBD2	.	TRBJ2-1
CASSSNRVGNTEAFF	TGTGCCAGCAGCTCGAACAGGGTTGGGAACACTGAAGCTTTCTTT	TRBV5-6	.	.	TRBJ1-1